These 25 T cell receptor beta chains were sequenced from one sample in a study of shared clonotypes between healthy human individuals. Assay: immunoSEQ multiplex PCR; the TCRdb copy retains only in-frame clones and omits some. This table has nearly 1,000,000 clones, approximately 76% appearing once. Sequenced sample: memory CD4+ T cells sorted from blood. The subset: CD45RA-negative fraction. The receptor source for this set is a man aged 18 to 29 in good health.

The V gene is TRBV5-1, the J gene TRBJ1-4; 9 positions match TRBD1. Germline V gene lookup returns CDR1 SGHRS and CDR2 YFSETQ. There are 15 residues in the CDR3. J gave up 0 bases and V 7 bases, and 4 bases lay outside the gene matches. DNA of the CDR3: TGCGCCAGCCGGACAGGGGTGGCAACTAATGAAAAACTGTTTTTT. It yields the protein CASRTGVATNEKLFF.

V and J are TRBV30 and TRBJ2-1; D perhaps matches TRBD2 (7 bases). V was trimmed by 1 base and J by 7 bases, leaving 23 bases between them. The CDR3 is 17 amino acids. The germline gives CDR1 GTSNPN, CDR2 SVGIG (reference sequence). Here the CDR3 reads CAWSDPALGGPLNEQFF. CDR3 coding DNA: TGTGCCTGGAGTGACCCTGCATTGGGGGGGCCCTTAAATGAGCAGTTCTTC.

J is TRBJ2-3 and V is TRBV19; no firm D call. V was shortened by 3 bases and J by 1 base, with 8 bases between the two germline ends. The germline V gene has CDR1 LNHDA and CDR2 SQIVND (reference sequence). The CDR3 spans 14 residues. The CDR3 loop reads CASSMQAGTDTQYF. The DNA of the CDR3 is TGTGCCAGTAGTATGCAGGCGGGCACAGATACGCAGTATTTT.

The table lists this clone with a few counts. The genes are TRBV30 and TRBJ2-1; either TRBD1 or TRBD2 may supply D (5 bases each). The germline gives CDR1 GTSNPN, CDR2 SVGIG (reference sequence). The CDR3 has 14 amino acids. V was trimmed by 4 bases and J by 6 bases, leaving 16 bases between them. The chain's CDR3 is CAWTLERGSNEQFF. The DNA of the CDR3 is TGTGCCTGGACCCTTGAGAGGGGAAGCAATGAGCAGTTCTTC.

This clone has only one observation. The chain is built from TRBV5-1 and TRBJ2-7; D possibly corresponds to TRBD1 (5 bases). Germline CDR1 and CDR2: SGHRS and YFSETQ. Trimming removed 6 bases at V and 0 bases at J, with 16 bases between. The CDR3 consists of 15 residues. The CDR3 DNA reads as TGCGCCAGCAACCCCTTCAGGGTTAGCTCCTACGAGCAGTACTTC. This sequence encodes CASNPFRVSSYEQYF.

The chain joins TRBV27 to TRBJ2-7; TRBD1 matches at 9 bases. From germline, CDR1 is MNHEY and CDR2 SMNVEV (reference sequence). The CDR3 contains 14 residues. The junction had 7 bases not matched to a gene; V was cut back by 5 bases and J by 5 bases. CDR3 residues: CASSAPGQGNEQYF. In nucleotides, the CDR3 is TGTGCCAGCAGTGCCCCGGGACAGGGCAACGAGCAGTACTTC.

The chain carries TRBV7-2 and TRBJ1-1; the D is unclear. Germline V CDR1 and CDR2: SGHTA, FQGNSA. The CDR3 runs 12 residues. V lost 5 bases, J lost 3 bases, and 7 bases lay in between. CDR3 protein: CASSRQDTEAFF. The CDR3, as DNA: TGTGCCAGCAGCCGCCAGGACACTGAAGCTTTCTTT.

The chain carries TRBV11-2 and TRBJ2-1; D gene unclear. Per the germline V gene, CDR1 is SGHAT and CDR2 is FQNNGV. Trimming pared 5 bases from V and 2 bases from J, leaving 10 bases between. The CDR3 has 14 residues. In DNA, the CDR3 is TGTGCCAGCAGCCCAGGTGGTACCTACAATGAGCAGTTCTTC. As protein: CASSPGGTYNEQFF. Supplemented by reference TRBV11-2 and TRBJ2-1, the full variable domain reads EAGVAQSPRYKIIEKRQSVAFWCNPISGHATLYWYQQILGQGPKLLIQFQNNGVVDDSQLPKDRFSAERLKGVDSTLKIQPAKLEDSAVYLCASSPGGTYNEQFFGPGTRLTVL.

This sequence joins TRBV11-2 and TRBJ2-2; no clear D. Trimming cost V 5 bases and J 1 base, with 8 bases left between them. The germline gives CDR1 SGHAT, CDR2 FQNNGV. The CDR3 sequence is 14 residues long. The CDR3 is CASSPNGNTGELFF. As DNA, the CDR3 is TGTGCCAGCAGCCCTAATGGGAACACCGGGGAGCTGTTTTTT.

The chain carries TRBV4-3 and TRBJ2-3; D is unresolved. Trimming took 0 bases from V and 8 from J, leaving 9 bases between them. The V gene's germline CDR1 is LGHNA and CDR2 YSLEER. The CDR3 loop spans 13 amino acids. The CDR3 reads CASSQDGPATQYF. DNA of the CDR3: TGCGCCAGCAGCCAAGATGGACCAGCTACGCAGTATTTT.

This clone showed up just a few times. The chain uses TRBV4-1 and TRBJ1-4; unclear D gene. The CDR3 loop spans 15 amino acids. The V gene's germline CDR1 is MGHRA and CDR2 YSYEKL. V was trimmed by 3 bases and J by 8 bases, leaving 16 bases between them. This chain's CDR3 is CASSHIGQVLEKLFF. The CDR3 DNA reads TGCGCCAGCAGCCACATTGGGCAGGTCTTAGAAAAACTGTTTTTT.

The CDR3 loop reads CAWEGSLYGYTF. The CDR3 DNA is TGTGCCTGGGAGGGATCTCTCTATGGCTACACCTTC. The chain uses TRBV5-4 and TRBJ1-2; D gene uncertain. Germline CDR1 reads SGHNT; CDR2 reads YYREEE (reference sequence). The CDR3 extends over 12 amino acids. V lost 10 bases and J 4 bases, leaving 14 bases between the germline ends.

Details on this clone: Other DNA sequences in the sample encode the same CDR3. CDR3 DNA: TGTGCCAGCAGCTTAGGACAGAATCAGCCCCAGCATTTT. The encoded protein is CASSLGQNQPQHF. The J gene is TRBJ1-5, the V gene TRBV7-9, with D perhaps TRBD1 (5 bases). V was shortened by 1 base and J by 4 bases, with 5 bases between the two germline ends. The germline V gene encodes CDR1 SEHNR and CDR2 FQNEAQ (reference sequence). The length of the CDR3 is 13 residues. The full variable domain, rest sourced from reference TRBV7-9 and TRBJ1-5, is DTGVSQNPRHKITKRGQNVTFRCDPISEHNRLYWYRQTLGQGPEFLTYFQNEAQLEKSRLLSDRFSAERPKGSFSTLEIQRTEQGDSAMYLCASSLGQNQPQHFGDGTRLSIL.

The chain recombines TRBV9 with TRBJ2-7; D unclear. The CDR3 length is 13 residues. From germline, CDR1 is SGDLS and CDR2 YYNGEE. V was trimmed by 1 base and J by 2 bases, leaving 7 bases between them. CDR3 in amino acids: CASSVRQTYEQYF. Here the CDR3 DNA reads TGTGCCAGCAGCGTACGGCAGACCTACGAGCAGTACTTC.

The chain links TRBV6-5 to TRBJ1-2; the match to TRBD1 covers 7 bases. The CDR3 length is 14 residues. The V gene end was trimmed by 6 bases and the J gene end by 8 bases; junction bases not matched to a gene: 12. The germline V gene encodes CDR1 MNHEY and CDR2 SVGAGI. CDR3 residues: CASRPTGELKGYTF. CDR3 DNA sequence: TGTGCCAGCAGGCCTACAGGGGAACTAAAGGGCTACACCTTC.

Of note for this clone: A read error may produce the germline difference seen at one junction end. The chain links TRBV30 to TRBJ1-6; 7 bases map to TRBD1. Germline CDR1 and CDR2: GTSNPN and SVGIG (reference sequence). This CDR3 is 11 amino acids long. The DNA of the CDR3 is TGTGCCTGGAGTGTAGAGGGGGCCGTCCGCTTT. Translating it yields CAWSVEGAVRF.

This clone appeared a few times. The V and J genes are TRBV18 and TRBJ2-1, with 11 nucleotides matching TRBD2. Trimming took 6 bases from V and 7 from J; bases not matched to a gene: 2. CDR1 KGHSH and CDR2 LQKENI come from the germline V gene. The CDR3 spans 13 residues. This chain's CDR3 is CASSRLAGNEQFF. The CDR3 region has the DNA TGTGCCAGCTCCAGACTAGCGGGGAATGAGCAGTTCTTC. Full variable domain (missing parts from reference TRBV18 and TRBJ2-1): NAGVMQNPRHLVRRRGQEARLRCSPMKGHSHVYWYRQLPEEGLKFMVYLQKENIIDESGMPKERFSAEFPKEGPSILRIQQVVRGDSAAYFCASSRLAGNEQFFGPGTRLTVL.

This clone has a single count. The rearrangement links TRBV11-1 to TRBJ2-7, with TRBD1 matching 9 bases. The CDR3 contains 15 residues. Germline CDR1 SGHAT, CDR2 FQDESV (reference sequence). J was trimmed by 2 bases and V by 3 bases; bases with no gene match: 5. This chain's CDR3 is CASSFGTGFTYEQYF. In nucleotides, the CDR3 is TGTGCCAGCAGCTTCGGGACAGGGTTCACCTACGAGCAGTACTTC.

The J gene is TRBJ2-7, the V gene TRBV5-1; 9 bases match TRBD1. The CDR3 consists of 14 residues. Looked up from germline, CDR1 is SGHRS and CDR2 is YFSETQ. V lost 2 bases, J lost 5 bases, and 5 bases stayed unmatched. CDR3 loop: CASSFTGGRDEQYF. In DNA, the CDR3 is TGCGCCAGCAGCTTTACAGGGGGCCGCGACGAGCAGTACTTC.

V is TRBV4-1 and J is TRBJ2-5; 10 bases fit TRBD2. Looked up from germline, CDR1 is MGHRA and CDR2 is YSYEKL. The CDR3 loop spans 16 amino acids. The V and J ends lost 5 bases and 4 bases, in that order; junction bases with no gene match: 10. The CDR3 DNA sequence: TGCGCCAGCAGCTCCTCCCCAGCGGGGGGGGCAGAGACCCAGTACTTC. It specifies CASSSSPAGGAETQYF.

V usage is TRBV7-8 and J usage is TRBJ2-1; 11 bases match TRBD2. CDR3 length equals 16 residues. V shed 5 bases and J 1 base; nucleotides not matched to a gene: 4. The V gene's germline CDR1 is SGHVS and CDR2 FQNEAQ. In nucleotides, the CDR3 is TGTGCCAGCAGCACATTAGCGGGAGGGTCCTACAATGAGCAGTTCTTC. Amino acid sequence: CASSTLAGGSYNEQFF.

Of note for this clone: Other DNA sequences of this sample code for an identical CDR3. V and J are TRBV18 and TRBJ1-5, with TRBD1 matching over 7 bases. The CDR3 contains 15 residues. Germline CDR1 KGHSH, CDR2 LQKENI. The V segment lost 3 bases and the J segment 3 bases; nucleotides outside the gene matches: 5. CDR3 DNA sequence: TGTGCCAGCTCACCTCTACAGGGGACCAATCAGCCCCAGCATTTT. As protein: CASSPLQGTNQPQHF.

This clone has a handful of counts. The rearrangement links TRBV6-1 to TRBJ1-2, with 7 bases that match TRBD1. CDR1 and CDR2 from the germline V gene are MNHNS and SASEGT. The CDR3 loop spans 15 amino acids. Unmatched junction bases numbered 6, after V lost 5 bases and J lost 0 bases. CDR3 sequence reads: CASSMGTDPNYGYTF. The CDR3 DNA is TGTGCCAGCAGTATGGGGACAGACCCTAACTATGGCTACACCTTC.

This chain connects TRBV15 to TRBJ1-3; D is uncertain. Germline V gene sequence: CDR1 LNHNV, CDR2 YYDKDF (reference sequence). The length of the CDR3 is 14 residues. V was shortened by 1 base and J by 7 bases, with 11 bases between the two germline ends. CDR3 residues: CATSRGGYGNTIYF. The CDR3 nucleotides are TGTGCCACCAGCAGAGGAGGATATGGGAACACCATATATTTT.

The J gene is TRBJ1-4, the V gene TRBV5-8; D may be TRBD1 (5 bases). This CDR3 contains 16 residues. The V end was cut by 4 bases, the J end by 7 bases, with 20 bases between. Germline CDR1 and CDR2: SGHTS and YDEGEE. The CDR3 loop is CASSDKGRGGGEKLFF. For the CDR3, the DNA is TGTGCCAGCAGCGATAAAGGACGGGGGGGAGGTGAAAAACTGTTTTTT.